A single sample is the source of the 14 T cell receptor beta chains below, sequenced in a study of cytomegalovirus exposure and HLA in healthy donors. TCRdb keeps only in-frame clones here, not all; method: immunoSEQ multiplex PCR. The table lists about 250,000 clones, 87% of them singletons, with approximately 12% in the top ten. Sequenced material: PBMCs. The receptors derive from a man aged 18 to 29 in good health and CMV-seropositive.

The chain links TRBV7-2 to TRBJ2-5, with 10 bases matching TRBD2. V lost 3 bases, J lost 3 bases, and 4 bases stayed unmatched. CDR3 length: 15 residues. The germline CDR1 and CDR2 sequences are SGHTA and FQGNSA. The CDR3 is CASSFTSGTEETQYF. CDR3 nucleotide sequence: TGTGCCAGCAGCTTCACTAGCGGGACAGAAGAGACCCAGTACTTC. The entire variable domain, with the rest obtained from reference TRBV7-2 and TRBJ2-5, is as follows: GAGVSQSPSNKVTEKGKDVELRCDPISGHTALYWYRQSLGQGLEFLIYFQGNSAPDKSGLPSDRFSAERTGGSVSTLTIQRTQQEDSAVYLCASSFTSGTEETQYFGPGTRLLVL.

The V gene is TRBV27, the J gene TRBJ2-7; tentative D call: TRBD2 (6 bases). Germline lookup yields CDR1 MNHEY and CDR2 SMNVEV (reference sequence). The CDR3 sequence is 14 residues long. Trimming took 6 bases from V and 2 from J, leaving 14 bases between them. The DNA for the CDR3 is TGTGCCAGCAGCCGACCCGGGGGTACCTACGAGCAGTACTTC. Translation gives CASSRPGGTYEQYF.

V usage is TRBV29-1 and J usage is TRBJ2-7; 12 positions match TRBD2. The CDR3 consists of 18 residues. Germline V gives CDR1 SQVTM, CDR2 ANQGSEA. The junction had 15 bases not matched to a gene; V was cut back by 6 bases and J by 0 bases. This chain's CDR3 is CSVPAEDWTSGISYEQYF. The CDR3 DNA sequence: TGCAGCGTCCCGGCGGAGGACTGGACTAGCGGGATCTCCTACGAGCAGTACTTC.

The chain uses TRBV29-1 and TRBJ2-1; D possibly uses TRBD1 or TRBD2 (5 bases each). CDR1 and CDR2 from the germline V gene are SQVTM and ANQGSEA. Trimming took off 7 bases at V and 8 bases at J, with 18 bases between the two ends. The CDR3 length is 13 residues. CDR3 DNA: TGCAGCGGGAGGATCCTGATAGGGGATGAGCAGTTCTTC. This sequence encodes CSGRILIGDEQFF.

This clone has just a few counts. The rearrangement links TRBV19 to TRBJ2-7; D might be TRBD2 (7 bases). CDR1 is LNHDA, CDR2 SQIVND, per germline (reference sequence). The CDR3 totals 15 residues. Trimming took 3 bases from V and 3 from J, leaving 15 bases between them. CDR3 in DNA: TGTGCCAGTAGTATGAGGGGGGGCTCGGACTACGAGCAGTACTTC. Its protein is CASSMRGGSDYEQYF.

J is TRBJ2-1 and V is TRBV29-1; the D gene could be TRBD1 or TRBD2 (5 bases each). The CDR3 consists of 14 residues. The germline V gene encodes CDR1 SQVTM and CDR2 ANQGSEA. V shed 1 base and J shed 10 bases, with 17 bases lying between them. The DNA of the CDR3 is TGCAGCGTTGAAGTGGGGGTATCCATAGGGGAGCAGTTCTTC. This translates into CSVEVGVSIGEQFF.

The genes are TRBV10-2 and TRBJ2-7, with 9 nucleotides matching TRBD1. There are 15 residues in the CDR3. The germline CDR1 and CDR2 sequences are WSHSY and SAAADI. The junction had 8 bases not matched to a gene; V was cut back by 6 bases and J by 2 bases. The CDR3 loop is CASRQGAGETYEQYF. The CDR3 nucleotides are TGCGCCAGCAGACAGGGGGCCGGCGAGACCTACGAGCAGTACTTC.

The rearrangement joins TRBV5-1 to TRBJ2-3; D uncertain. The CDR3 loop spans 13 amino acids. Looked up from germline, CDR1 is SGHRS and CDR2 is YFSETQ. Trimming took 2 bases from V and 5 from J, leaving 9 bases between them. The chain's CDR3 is CASSFNWGDTQYF. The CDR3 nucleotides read TGCGCCAGCAGCTTTAACTGGGGAGATACGCAGTATTTT.

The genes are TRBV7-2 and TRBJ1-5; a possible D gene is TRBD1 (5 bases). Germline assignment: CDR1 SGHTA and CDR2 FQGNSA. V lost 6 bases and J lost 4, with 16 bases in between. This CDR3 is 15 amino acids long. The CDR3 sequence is CASSSDGGFNQPQHF. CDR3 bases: TGTGCCAGCAGTTCCGACGGGGGATTTAATCAGCCCCAGCATTTT.

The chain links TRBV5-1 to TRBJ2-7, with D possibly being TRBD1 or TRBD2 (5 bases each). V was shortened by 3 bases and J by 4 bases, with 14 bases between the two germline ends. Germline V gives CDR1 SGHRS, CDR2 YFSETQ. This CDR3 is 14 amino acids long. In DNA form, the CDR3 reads TGCGCCAGCAGCTGGGGGACGGAGGAGTACGAGCAGTACTTC. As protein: CASSWGTEEYEQYF.

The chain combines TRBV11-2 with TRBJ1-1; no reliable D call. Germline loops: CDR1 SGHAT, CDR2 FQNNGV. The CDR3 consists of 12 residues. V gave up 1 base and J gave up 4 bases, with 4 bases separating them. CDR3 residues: CASSLAGTEAFF. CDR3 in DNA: TGTGCCAGCAGCTTAGCGGGCACTGAAGCTTTCTTT.

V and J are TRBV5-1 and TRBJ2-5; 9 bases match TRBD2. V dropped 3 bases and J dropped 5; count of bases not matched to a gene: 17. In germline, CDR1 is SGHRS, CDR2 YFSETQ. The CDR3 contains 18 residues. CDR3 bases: TGCGCCAGCAGCTGGGGGTCCCAGCGGGAGGTTCTTGGGGAGACCCAGTACTTC. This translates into CASSWGSQREVLGETQYF.

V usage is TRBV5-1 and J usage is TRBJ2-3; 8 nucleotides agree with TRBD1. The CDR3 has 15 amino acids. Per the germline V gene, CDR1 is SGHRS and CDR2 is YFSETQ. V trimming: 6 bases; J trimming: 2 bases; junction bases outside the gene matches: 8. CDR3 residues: CASTRTGYNTDTQYF. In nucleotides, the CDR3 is TGCGCCAGCACCCGGACAGGGTATAACACAGATACGCAGTATTTT. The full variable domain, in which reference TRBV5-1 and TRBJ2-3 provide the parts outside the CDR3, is KAGVTQTPRYLIKTRGQQVTLSCSPISGHRSVSWYQQTPGQGLQFLFEYFSETQRNKGNFPGRFSGRQFSNSRSEMNVSTLELGDSALYLCASTRTGYNTDTQYFGPGTRLTVL.

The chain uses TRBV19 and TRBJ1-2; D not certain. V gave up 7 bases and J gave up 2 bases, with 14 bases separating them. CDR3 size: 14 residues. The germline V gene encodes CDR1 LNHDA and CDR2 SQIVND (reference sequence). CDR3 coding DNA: TGTGCCAGTAAGTCAGGTTCAACAAACTATGGCTACACCTTC. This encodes CASKSGSTNYGYTF.